A selection of T cell receptor beta chains follows, all from one sample in a study of response to subunit inactivated influenza vaccine. MiXCR, run by TCRdb on the RT-PCR reads, gives a single entry per CDR3 protein. In the table there are under 550,000 distinct CDR3 sequences, roughly 8.2% of which are singletons. Sample: PBMCs from blood, taken less than 30 months after vaccination. These receptors all stem from a man between 50 and 75 years old who received an inactivated influenza vaccine. The CDR3 runs from the conserved cysteine through the conserved F or W. Fields, in order: clone size, V gene, J gene, D gene, CDR3 DNA, CDR3 protein. D genes are given only for firm matches. Clone size is given for some rows only: seen once, a few or many times, or a class if the clone is expanded.

size: -; V: TRBV7-9; J: TRBJ2-1; D: -; DNA: TGTGCCAGCAGCTTAGTGGGTCCAGGGGACAATGAGCAGTTCTTC; CDR3: CASSLVGPGDNEQFF
size: many; V: TRBV24-1; J: TRBJ2-2; D: TRBD2; DNA: TGTGCCACCAGTGTTGCGGGGGGGCTCGGGGAGCTGTTTTTT; CDR3: CATSVAGGLGELFF
size: few; V: TRBV27; J: TRBJ1-1; D: TRBD1; DNA: TGTGCCAGCAGTTTACGTAGGGACAGGCTTAGAGACACTGAAGCTTTCTTT; CDR3: CASSLRRDRLRDTEAFF
size: many; V: TRBV7-9; J: TRBJ1-6; D: -; DNA: TGTGCCAGCAGCTTAGACGGGACCGGGGGCTATAATTCACCCCTCCACTTT; CDR3: CASSLDGTGGYNSPLHF
size: -; V: TRBV5-1; J: TRBJ2-2; D: TRBD1; DNA: TGCGCCAGCAGCCCCGGGACAGTGAACACCGGGGAGCTGTTTTTT; CDR3: CASSPGTVNTGELFF
size: -; V: TRBV4-1; J: TRBJ2-5; D: -; DNA: TGCGCCAGCAGCCACGACAGGACCGCAACCCAAGAGACCCAGTACTTC; CDR3: CASSHDRTATQETQYF
size: few; V: TRBV5-6; J: TRBJ2-4; D: -; DNA: TGTGCCAGCAGCTTGCTAGGTTTCTCCAAAAACATTCAGTACTTC; CDR3: CASSLLGFSKNIQYF
size: -; V: TRBV5-1; J: TRBJ2-2; D: TRBD1; DNA: TGCGCCAGTTCTCCTCGATCGGGGACAGGGGGCACCGGGGAGCTGTTTTTT; CDR3: CASSPRSGTGGTGELFF
size: -; V: TRBV5-1; J: TRBJ2-7; D: -; DNA: TGCGCCAGCAGATCAACAACGGGCCTCAGCTCCTACGAGCAGTACTTC; CDR3: CASRSTTGLSSYEQYF
size: many; V: TRBV28; J: TRBJ1-3; D: TRBD1; DNA: TGTGCCAGCAGTACCGGGACAGAGCCAAACACCATATATTTT; CDR3: CASSTGTEPNTIYF
size: -; V: TRBV7-3; J: TRBJ2-1; D: TRBD2; DNA: TGTGCCAGCAGCCCACGACTAGCGATACGCAATGAGCAGTTCTTC; CDR3: CASSPRLAIRNEQFF
size: -; V: TRBV11-2; J: TRBJ2-4; D: -; DNA: TGTGCCAGCAGCTTAAGGGGCGGACTAGCCAAAAACATTCAGTACTTC; CDR3: CASSLRGGLAKNIQYF
size: many; V: TRBV5-1; J: TRBJ1-2; D: TRBD1; DNA: TGCGCCAGCAGCTTGGAGGGGGACAGGTTCCTCGGCTACACCTTC; CDR3: CASSLEGDRFLGYTF
size: -; V: TRBV12-3/TRBV12-4; J: TRBJ1-3; D: -; DNA: TGTGCCAGCAGTTTAATGGTGGTCAGGGGAAACACCATATATTTT; CDR3: CASSLMVVRGNTIYF
size: few; V: TRBV11-2; J: TRBJ2-5; D: -; DNA: TGTGCCAGCACCGTAAACGATGGAACAGAGACCCAGTACTTC; CDR3: CASTVNDGTETQYF